The clone carrying this T cell receptor beta chain came up a few times. Through a sample-barcoded 5' primer and a J-beta primer mix, a second PCR was run for roughly 6 to 11 cycles. Each of the samples gave a minimum of 3 million paired-end reads that contained CDR3. One entry per CDR3 protein, called by TCRdb with MiXCR from the 5' RACE reads. The data contain some 930,000 distinct CDR3 sequences, 25% to 35% of them singletons. This sample is drawn from a study of blood T cells in healthy people across ages. Donors were healthy Caucasian individuals from Russia aged about 6 to 95. The CDR3 is 15 residues long. Germline V gene lookup returns CDR1 DFQATT and CDR2 SNEGSKA (reference sequence). J was trimmed by 6 bases and V by 0 bases; bases with no gene match: 4. The same sample was also studied in work on T cells of mothers and their children. This second study says: cDNA was made from all extracted RNA, around 1.5 ug per 15 ul. Detection of persistent microchimeric T cell clones did not occur.

The chain has TRBV20-1 and TRBJ2-3; 12 bases are shared with TRBD2. What was sequenced was blood. The source of this sequence is a woman between 35 and 50 years old in good health. The CDR3 spells CSARETSGGKDTQYF. The CDR3, as DNA: TGCAGTGCTAGAGAAACTAGCGGGGGGAAGGATACGCAGTATTTT.